This T cell receptor (beta chain) was sequenced during a study of blood T cell repertoires in COVID-19. Germline V gives CDR1 SEHNR, CDR2 FQNEAQ (reference sequence). The CDR3 contains 13 residues. The V and J ends lost 2 bases and 5 bases respectively, with 9 bases between them. The data were produced by immunoSEQ multiplex PCR, yet TCRdb's version contains in-frame clones alone and is incomplete. The repertoire has 180,000 or so clones, roughly 86% of them found once; the top ten carry roughly 5.9%. The sample was PBMCs or T cells enriched from blood (not recorded which). This clonotype was obtained from a man aged 40-50 years with acute COVID-19. The gene calls are TRBV7-9 and TRBJ1-1; D gene uncertain. The CDR3 loop reads CASSLSTGTEAFF. The CDR3 DNA reads as TGTGCCAGCAGCTTAAGTACGGGGACTGAAGCTTTCTTT.